One and the same sample provided the 21 T cell receptor beta chains below, sequenced in a study of CDR3 diversity in severe acne. TCRdb analysed the PCR reads with MiXCR anew, one entry per CDR3 protein. The repertoire consists of approximately 84,000 distinct CDR3 sequences, with around 50% occurring once and the leading ten covering about 13%. Source material: blood. Every receptor here comes from a male donor in good health, without acne.

This clonotype was detected ten times or more. The chain uses TRBV28 and TRBJ2-3, with 8 bases that match TRBD2. V was clipped by 3 bases and J by 5 bases; unmatched bases: 4. Germline V gives CDR1 MDHEN, CDR2 SYDVKM. CDR3 length: 14 amino acids. The CDR3 bases are TGTGCCAGCAGTTTCTCGGGGGGGGGAGATACGCAGTATTTT. Its translation is CASSFSGGGDTQYF.

The chain carries TRBV7-9 and TRBJ2-5; D could derive from TRBD1 or TRBD2 (5 bases each). V lost 6 bases and J lost 4, with 15 bases in between. The CDR3 totals 14 residues. Germline CDR1 is SEHNR and CDR2 is FQNEAQ (reference sequence). In nucleotides, the CDR3 is TGTGCCAGCAGAAGACCGTGGGGACGAGAGACCCAGTACTTC. Its protein is CASRRPWGRETQYF.

This chain connects TRBV2 to TRBJ1-2; TRBD1 matches at 9 bases. This CDR3 contains 14 residues. Germline values: CDR1 SNHLY, CDR2 FYNNEI. The V segment lost 6 bases and the J segment 5 bases; nucleotides outside the gene matches: 7. The DNA for the CDR3 is TGTGCCAGCAGCCGGGACAGGGATTTGTATGGCTACACCTTC. It encodes CASSRDRDLYGYTF.

This clonotype appeared a few times. The rearrangement joins TRBV25-1 to TRBJ2-5; TRBD2 agrees at 11 bases. The CDR3 length is 16 residues. V shed 3 bases, J shed 3 bases, and the junction held 6 bases outside the gene matches. From germline, CDR1 is MGHDK and CDR2 SYGVNS. CDR3 amino acids: CASSDEGSGREETQYF. CDR3 coding DNA: TGTGCCAGCAGTGATGAGGGTAGCGGGAGGGAAGAGACCCAGTACTTC.

The gene calls are TRBV4-2 and TRBJ2-7; D is uncertain. The CDR3 runs to 16 residues. The V and J ends lost 0 bases and 6 bases respectively, with 18 bases between them. Germline V lookup: CDR1 LGHNA, CDR2 YNFKEQ. CDR3 in amino acids: CASSQDPASGRFEQYF. The DNA for the CDR3 is TGTGCCAGCAGCCAAGATCCCGCCTCCGGCCGTTTCGAGCAGTACTTC.

A remark on this clonotype: The junction differs from germline at one of its ends, possibly a read error. This sequence joins TRBV7-8 and TRBJ1-4, with D possibly TRBD1 on 5 matching bases. The CDR3 consists of 15 residues. Germline-derived CDR1 and CDR2 are SGHVS and FQNEAQ. CDR3 sequence (DNA): TGTGCCAGCAGCCCGGGGCCCGCGAATTGGGAAAAACTGTTTTTC. Translated: CASSPGPANWEKLFF.

This clonotype has ten or more counts. The chain is built from TRBV7-9 and TRBJ2-7; D possibly matches TRBD1 or TRBD2 (7 bases each). Germline loops: CDR1 SEHNR, CDR2 FQNEAQ (reference sequence). The CDR3 consists of 13 residues. The V gene lost 10 bases and the J gene lost 4 bases, with 17 bases spanning the gap. CDR3 protein: CATRGGESYEQYF. CDR3 DNA sequence: TGTGCCACCAGGGGGGGGGAGAGTTACGAGCAGTACTTC.

This clonotype is labeled medium-sized. The chain uses TRBV19 and TRBJ1-6, with TRBD1 identical over 8 bases. Unmatched junction bases numbered 2, after V lost 6 bases and J lost 7 bases. The CDR3 is 13 amino acids. Germline CDR1 and CDR2: LNHDA and SQIVND (reference sequence). CDR3 region: CASRGQANSPLHF. The CDR3 DNA reads TGTGCCAGTAGGGGACAGGCCAATTCACCCCTCCACTTT. The whole variable domain, filled in from reference TRBV19 and TRBJ1-6, reads DGGITQSPKYLFRKEGQNVTLSCEQNLNHDAMYWYRQDPGQGLRLIYYSQIVNDFQKGDIAEGYSVSREKKESFPLTVTSAQKNPTAFYLCASRGQANSPLHFGNGTRLTVT.

The rearrangement uses TRBV18 and TRBJ2-2; TRBD2 is a possible D gene (5 bases). The CDR3 spans 15 residues. CDR1 and CDR2 (germline): KGHSH, LQKENI. Trimming took 3 bases from V and 2 from J, leaving 10 bases between them. The CDR3, as DNA: TGTGCCAGCTCACCGAGGGCACTTAACACCGGGGAGCTGTTTTTT. Its translation is CASSPRALNTGELFF.

The J gene is TRBJ2-6, the V gene TRBV12-5; no firm D call. The germline V gene has CDR1 LGHNT and CDR2 FRNRAP. CDR3 length equals 14 residues. CDR3: CASSFGPGANVLTF. CDR3 in DNA: TGTGCCAGCAGTTTTGGGCCCGGGGCCAACGTCCTGACTTTC.

This clonotype has just a few counts. V is TRBV2 and J is TRBJ1-2; 8 nucleotides align to TRBD1. CDR3 length: 12 amino acids. V shed 5 bases and J 6 bases; nucleotides not matched to a gene: 2. The germline CDR1 and CDR2 sequences are SNHLY and FYNNEI. For the CDR3, the DNA is TGTGCCAGCAGTCGGACAGGGAATGGCTACACCTTC. Residues: CASSRTGNGYTF.

Ten or more counts support this clonotype. The chain uses TRBV30 and TRBJ2-7; 11 nucleotides align to TRBD1. This CDR3 is built from 13 residues. J was trimmed by 11 bases and V by 1 base; bases with no gene match: 7. Per germline, CDR1 GTSNPN and CDR2 SVGIG (reference sequence). The CDR3 bases are TGTGCCTGGAGTGCGGGACAGGGGGATATAGAGTACTTC. Protein: CAWSAGQGDIEYF.

This clonotype was counted at least ten times. V is TRBV6-1 and J is TRBJ2-7; 14 positions match TRBD2. The CDR3 has 16 amino acids. CDR1 MNHNS and CDR2 SASEGT come from the germline V gene. V lost 8 bases, J lost 5 bases, and 11 bases stayed unmatched. CDR3 protein: CASQFGTSGSFNEQYF. The CDR3 DNA reads TGTGCCAGCCAATTCGGGACTAGCGGGAGTTTCAACGAGCAGTACTTC.

This chain connects TRBV7-6 to TRBJ2-7; 10 nucleotides align to TRBD1. The CDR3 consists of 14 residues. With 3 bases clipped from V and 3 bases from J, the junction kept 2 bases outside the gene matches. Per germline, CDR1 SGHVS and CDR2 FNYEAQ. DNA of the CDR3: TGTGCCAGCAGCTTCGGGACAGGGGTCTACGAGCAGTACTTC. Translating it yields CASSFGTGVYEQYF.

This clonotype has just a few counts. The chain uses TRBV7-2 and TRBJ2-5, with D unclear. Germline assignment: CDR1 SGHTA and CDR2 FQGNSA. The CDR3 extends over 13 amino acids. Trimming removed 1 base from V and 4 bases from J, with 7 bases in between. DNA for the CDR3: TGTGCCAGCAGCTTAGGGTCGGGAGAGACCCAGTACTTC. Protein sequence: CASSLGSGETQYF.

For this clonotype: Relative to the germline gene, one junction end is altered; a read error may explain this. The V and J genes are TRBV24-1 and TRBJ1-1; 10 bases match TRBD1. Germline V gene data show CDR1 as KGHDR and CDR2 as SFDVKD. The CDR3 contains 15 residues. The CDR3 loop is CATSNLLTGGTEAFF. CDR3 DNA: TGTGCCACCAGTAACCTCCTGACAGGGGGCACTGAAGCCTTCTTT.

With regard to this clonotype: The germline gene is not matched at one end of the junction; a read error may be the cause. The chain recombines TRBV7-8 with TRBJ2-1; TRBD2 matches 7 bases. This CDR3 has 15 residues. Germline-derived CDR1 and CDR2 are SGHVS and FQNEAQ. Here the CDR3 DNA reads TGCGCCAGCAGCTTAGCGGTGGGCGGGAGAGATGAGCAGTTCTTC. Its protein is CASSLAVGGRDEQFF. Looking up the rest from reference TRBV7-8 and TRBJ2-1 gives the full variable domain: GAGVSQSPRYKVAKRGQDVALRCDPISGHVSLFWYQQALGQGPEFLTYFQNEAQLDKSGLPSDRFFAERPEGSVSTLKIQRTQQEDSAVYLCASSLAVGGRDEQFFGPGTRLTVL.

A few counts support this clonotype. The chain couples TRBV15 to TRBJ1-2; D call uncertain. The CDR3 length is 14 residues. Germline CDR1 LNHNV, CDR2 YYDKDF (reference sequence). V was pared by 2 bases and J by 6 bases, with 13 bases between. The CDR3 sequence is CATSRSSSVDGYTF. CDR3 bases: TGTGCCACCAGCAGATCCTCATCGGTCGATGGCTACACCTTC.

A word on this clonotype: The junction shows a germline mismatch at one end, possibly a read error. This sequence joins TRBV10-3 and TRBJ2-7, with TRBD2 matching over 15 bases. The CDR3 sequence is 17 residues long. Germline values: CDR1 ENHRY, CDR2 SYGVKD. The CDR3 loop reads CASSPWTSGRGGDEQYF. CDR3 in DNA: TGTGCCAGCAGTCCGTGGACTAGCGGGAGGGGAGGGGACGAGCAGTACTTC.

This rearrangement joins TRBV9 to TRBJ2-3; TRBD2 matches at 16 bases. The CDR3 length is 17 residues. Germline V gives CDR1 SGDLS, CDR2 YYNGEE. V was pared by 4 bases and J by 4 bases, with 6 bases of the junction left unmatched. The CDR3 DNA is TGTGCCAGCAGCCCTTTTGGGACTAGCGGGGGGGCAGATACGCAGTATTTT. Its translation: CASSPFGTSGGADTQYF.

There are many counts of this clonotype. The chain employs TRBV14 and TRBJ2-1, with D possibly being TRBD2 (5 bases). CDR1 is SGHDN, CDR2 FVKESK, per germline. This CDR3 comprises 20 residues. V lost 0 bases, J lost 11 bases, and 32 bases lay in between. The CDR3 DNA reads as TGTGCCAGCAGCCAAGATTTCGGGGATACAATTCAAAAGACAATGAATCAGCAGTTCTTC. Its translation is CASSQDFGDTIQKTMNQQFF.